This entry lists 18 T cell receptor beta chains sequenced from one sample in a study of shared clonotypes between healthy human individuals. In the naive CD8 group, cells lacked CD45RO and were positively selected for CCR7, so terminally differentiated effector memory CD45RA+ cells were left out. Some clones are missing from TCRdb's copy, which holds only in-frame ones; the method was immunoSEQ multiplex PCR. Seen here are 2 million or so clones, approximately 94% observed once, and the top ten hold more than 0.95%. Sequencing input: naive CD8+ T cells sorted from blood. The receptors were sampled from a man younger than 30 in good health.

The chain carries TRBV5-4 and TRBJ2-7; the D is unclear. This CDR3 is 14 amino acids long. Germline V gene sequence: CDR1 SGHNT, CDR2 YYREEE (reference sequence). Trimming shortened V by 2 bases and J by 2 bases, and 11 bases separated the two germline ends. The CDR3 nucleotides read TGTGCCAGCAGCTTTGACCCTTCACCCTACGAGCAGTACTTC. Protein sequence: CASSFDPSPYEQYF.

V usage is TRBV27 and J usage is TRBJ2-7; 13 bases agree with TRBD2. Germline V gene data show CDR1 as MNHEY and CDR2 as SMNVEV (reference sequence). The CDR3 covers 17 residues. The V segment lost 3 bases and the J segment 3 bases; nucleotides outside the gene matches: 8. CDR3 sequence: CASSLQPGLAGIYEQYF. As DNA, the CDR3 is TGTGCCAGCAGTTTGCAGCCGGGACTAGCGGGAATCTACGAGCAGTACTTC.

This sequence joins TRBV4-1 and TRBJ2-5; 14 positions agree with TRBD2. This CDR3 has 21 amino acids. Looked up from germline, CDR1 is MGHRA and CDR2 is YSYEKL. The V gene end was trimmed by 1 base and the J gene end by 0 bases; junction bases not matched to a gene: 13. The CDR3 protein is CASSQVTPGLAGGGYQETQYF. The CDR3, as DNA: TGCGCCAGCAGCCAAGTGACTCCCGGACTAGCGGGAGGAGGGTACCAAGAGACCCAGTACTTC.

The chain combines TRBV18 with TRBJ2-6; D gene ambiguous. CDR3 length: 17 residues. CDR1 KGHSH and CDR2 LQKENI come from the germline V gene. The germline V and J ends were trimmed by 6 bases and 3 bases, with 18 bases remaining between them. The DNA of the CDR3 is TGTGCCAGCTCCCAATCTACCACCTTAGGTGGGGCCAACGTCCTGACTTTC. Translation: CASSQSTTLGGANVLTF.

This chain links TRBV27 with TRBJ2-7; 9 nucleotides align to TRBD1. Trimming cost V 3 bases and J 4 bases; bases outside gene matches: 10. CDR1 MNHEY and CDR2 SMNVEV come from the germline V gene (reference sequence). CDR3 length equals 16 residues. The CDR3 DNA sequence: TGTGCCAGCAGTTTCCTACAGGGGGCGATCGTTTACGAGCAGTACTTC. Translated, it gives CASSFLQGAIVYEQYF.

The DNA of the CDR3 is TGCGCCAGCAGCCAAGGGTTCCTTACAGGGCTGAGGACTGAAGCTTTCTTT. It encodes CASSQGFLTGLRTEAFF. The rearrangement uses TRBV4-3 and TRBJ1-1; tentatively, D is TRBD1 (6 bases). V was trimmed by 1 base and J by 5 bases, leaving 20 bases between them. The CDR3 is 17 amino acids. CDR1 is LGHNA, CDR2 YSLEER, per germline.

Only one count was recorded for this clone. The rearrangement uses TRBV7-9 and TRBJ2-5; the D gene is possibly TRBD2 (5 bases). The germline CDR1 and CDR2 sequences are SEHNR and FQNEAQ (reference sequence). Trimming pared 2 bases from V and 2 bases from J, leaving 9 bases between. CDR3 size: 14 residues. The CDR3 protein is CASSLQRKQETQYF. CDR3 DNA: TGTGCCAGCAGCTTACAGCGGAAACAAGAGACCCAGTACTTC. The complete variable domain, with remaining parts taken from reference TRBV7-9 and TRBJ2-5, reads DTGVSQNPRHKITKRGQNVTFRCDPISEHNRLYWYRQTLGQGPEFLTYFQNEAQLEKSRLLSDRFSAERPKGSFSTLEIQRTEQGDSAMYLCASSLQRKQETQYFGPGTRLLVL.

The chain uses TRBV19 and TRBJ1-5; weak D call: TRBD1 (6 bases). V was pared by 5 bases and J by 5 bases, with 19 bases between. This CDR3 has 16 amino acids. Germline V gives CDR1 LNHDA, CDR2 SQIVND (reference sequence). CDR3 nucleotide sequence: TGTGCCAGTAGTCTACAGGGTCTGGGCGCCTATCAGCCCCAGCATTTT. Encoded protein: CASSLQGLGAYQPQHF.

This chain uses TRBV19 with TRBJ2-7, with D perhaps matching TRBD1 or TRBD2 (5 bases each). V lost 4 bases and J lost 7, with 17 bases in between. The CDR3 is 14 residues long. The germline gives CDR1 LNHDA, CDR2 SQIVND (reference sequence). The CDR3 DNA sequence: TGTGCCAGTAGTACCGGGACCACAGTGGGAGAGCAGTACTTC. Translated: CASSTGTTVGEQYF.

The rearrangement joins TRBV27 to TRBJ2-1, with D hard to call. V lost 6 bases to trimming and J lost 0 bases, with 12 bases between them. CDR1 is MNHEY, CDR2 SMNVEV, per germline (reference sequence). This CDR3 has 15 amino acids. The CDR3, as DNA: TGTGCCAGCAGGGGGTGGGCCAGCTCCTACAATGAGCAGTTCTTC. Protein product: CASRGWASSYNEQFF.

The chain combines TRBV5-6 with TRBJ2-5; 8 nucleotides line up with TRBD2. Unmatched junction bases numbered 12, after V lost 10 bases and J lost 4 bases. This CDR3 region has 14 residues. CDR1 is SGHDT and CDR2 is YYEEEE in the germline V gene. CDR3 amino acids: CAREGGGIGETQYF. The CDR3 coding sequence is TGTGCCCGCGAGGGCGGGGGGATCGGAGAGACCCAGTACTTC.

This rearrangement joins TRBV5-1 to TRBJ2-7, with D perhaps matching TRBD2 (5 bases). The CDR3 length is 13 residues. V was pared by 7 bases and J by 0 bases, with 11 bases between. Germline V gene data show CDR1 as SGHRS and CDR2 as YFSETQ. CDR3 in DNA: TGCGCCAGCGGACTTTGGAGCTCCTACGAGCAGTACTTC. Amino acid sequence: CASGLWSSYEQYF.

The J gene is TRBJ2-7, the V gene TRBV28; no reliable D call. V was trimmed by 6 bases and J by 7 bases, leaving 19 bases between them. This CDR3 contains 14 residues. Germline V gives CDR1 MDHEN, CDR2 SYDVKM. CDR3 region: CASSPFGPTPEQYF. In DNA form, the CDR3 reads TGTGCCAGCAGCCCGTTTGGACCCACCCCGGAGCAGTACTTC.

The rearrangement links TRBV28 to TRBJ2-7; D unresolved. The CDR3 covers 13 residues. Trimming cost V 7 bases and J 0 bases, with 10 bases left between them. Germline V gene data show CDR1 as MDHEN and CDR2 as SYDVKM. The chain's CDR3 is CASKWQFSYEQYF. CDR3 bases: TGTGCCAGCAAGTGGCAGTTCTCCTACGAGCAGTACTTC.

Here the CDR3 reads CASSLYGTGASEAFF. The CDR3 DNA sequence: TGCGCCAGCAGCTTGTACGGGACAGGGGCATCTGAAGCTTTCTTT. The rearrangement uses TRBV5-1 and TRBJ1-1; TRBD1 matches 10 bases. The CDR3 is 15 amino acids. The V and J ends lost 1 base and 6 bases, in that order; junction bases with no gene match: 6. The germline V gene has CDR1 SGHRS and CDR2 YFSETQ.

As concerns this clone: The same CDR3 can be traced to other DNA sequences in this sample. The chain employs TRBV4-1 and TRBJ1-3; D possibly corresponds to TRBD1 (5 bases). The germline CDR1 and CDR2 sequences are MGHRA and YSYEKL. V was pared by 1 base and J by 0 bases, with 7 bases between. There are 15 residues in the CDR3. CDR3 in amino acids: CASSQAGTSGNTIYF. For the CDR3, the DNA is TGCGCCAGCAGCCAAGCCGGGACCTCTGGAAACACCATATATTTT.

This chain joins TRBV19 and TRBJ2-7, with TRBD1 matching 8 bases. The CDR3 contains 15 residues. With V trimmed by 1 base and J by 2 bases, 4 bases remained unmatched. In germline, CDR1 is LNHDA, CDR2 SQIVND (reference sequence). CDR3: CASSIGQGKTYEQYF. The CDR3 DNA reads as TGTGCCAGTAGTATAGGACAGGGGAAGACCTACGAGCAGTACTTC.

The V gene is TRBV10-2, the J gene TRBJ2-2, with D possibly TRBD1 on 5 matching bases. Germline loops: CDR1 WSHSY, CDR2 SAAADI. The CDR3 totals 14 residues. V was pared by 5 bases and J by 1 base, with 8 bases between. CDR3 coding DNA: TGCGCCAGCAGTTCTGGACAGAACACCGGGGAGCTGTTTTTT. This encodes CASSSGQNTGELFF.